This T cell receptor (beta chain) was captured by sequencing in a study of T cells in Graves' hyperthyroidism and ophthalmopathy (dated by TCRdb to 2018 to 2020). With respect to the entire study: Peripheral blood was sampled at the time of initial diagnosis, prior to any treatment. To identify distinguishing TCR V-J signatures, a discovery cohort of around 100 patients was used, comprising 40 to 45 with Graves' ophthalmopathy and about 59 with stable Graves' hyperthyroidism. An independent validation cohort of 18 to 20 hyperthyroidism patients and 15 or so patients who later progressed to ophthalmopathy tested prospective prediction of ophthalmopathy. The 100 discovery patients were randomly split 7:3 into training and test sets. The study also compared thyroid tissue and blood T-cell repertoires from 5 to 7 Graves' hyperthyroidism patients. After blood sampling, hyperthyroidism patients were treated with methimazole at a starting dose of 30 mg daily, and ophthalmopathy patients were treated with high-dose intravenous methylprednisolone. The paper reports TCR Vbeta CDR3 sequencing of approximately 140 peripheral blood samples: around 45 ophthalmopathy, around 80 hyperthyroidism and some 17 progressor patients.

What the research found in general, with its limitations: Most expanded thyroid clonotypes (frequency above 0.001) were also found in blood, which suggests that blood repertoires may mirror thyroid immune responses. A 13 V-J signature model separated ophthalmopathy from stable hyperthyroidism, with about 90% sensitivity and around 84% specificity in cross-validation and 80%/75% in testing. No statistical method was used to fix the sample size in advance, and group allocation was not hidden from the investigators. In validation, the model predicted progression to ophthalmopathy a median of roughly 6.1 months before onset, with roughly 71% sensitivity and roughly 72% specificity.

CDR1 and CDR2, per the germline V gene, are SGHVS and FQNEAQ. The germline ends are 13 bases apart after V is trimmed by 1 base and J by 7 bases. From cysteine to phenylalanine, the CDR3 is 14 amino acids long. The entry retains the CDR3 DNA only, 42 bases that are in frame from base 1. This clonotype has ten or more counts. Its antigen remains unidentified. No base quality values were provided; no much bigger clone lies one nucleotide off. A patient counted as having stable Graves' hyperthyroidism if no progression to ophthalmopathy occurred over 18 months of follow-up. The hyperthyroidism patients were between 18 and 65 years old and newly diagnosed, with a disease duration of less than 2 months. Patients with uncontrolled infections, other autoimmune diseases, pregnancy or lactation were excluded. Diagnoses relied on clinical symptoms, serum thyroxine and TRAb, thyroid ultrasound and orbital computed tomography. PBMCs were separated from roughly 10 ml of fresh peripheral blood using Ficoll-Paque density gradient centrifugation. Total RNA was extracted using Trizol reagent, and RNA quality was assessed on an Agilent 2100 Bioanalyzer.

The TCR beta CDR3 regions were amplified from RNA transcripts. For the first round of RT-PCR on the TCR CDR3, the HTBI primer set was used together with the Qiagen OneStep RT-PCR kit. A second multiplex PCR round built the libraries, followed by size selection and purification. Sequencing of the libraries was done on an Illumina HiSeq2000 using paired-end 100 bp reads. Concerning the study's data processing: Raw data were processed with SOAPnuke, discarding reads with adapters, uncalled bases, mean Phred below 15, or no exact constant-primer or identifier match. COPE v1.2.5 was used to merge the high-quality paired reads, and each unique nucleotide sequence was defined as a clonotype. MiTCR v1.1 was used to align clonotypes to the IMGT TRBV, TRBD and TRBJ reference segments. Analysis was restricted to V-J combinations with a frequency above 0.0001, which covered over 98% of repertoires. The TCS score was defined as F50 (clonal expansion) divided by E x V (chaos), with BLOSUM62-based TCRdist calculated between CDR3 peptides within each V-J. Welch's t-statistics and random forest reduced some 510 V-J features to 10 to 15, which were used in a naive Bayes classifier (R e1071). The public reads were reanalyzed by TCRdb: fastp trimming at Q25, MiXCR alignment, in-frame beta chains only. Rows with a matching CDR3 protein are joined into one entry that keeps the most common DNA and genes. None of the V and J calls come from the authors' own analysis; TCRdb made them. This sample has about 290,000 distinct CDR3 sequences in its table, and roughly an eighth of those were observed once. The top ten constitute 7.9% of the sample.

The sequence came from a woman in her thirties or forties with Graves' hyperthyroidism. Recombination joined TRBV7-8 with TRBJ1-2; no confident D gene assignment can be made. Material for sequencing was blood. The nucleotide sequence reads TGTGCCAGCAGCTTAGTTCTCCCCCTCTCTGGCTACACCTTC. This is translated as CASSLVLPLSGYTF.